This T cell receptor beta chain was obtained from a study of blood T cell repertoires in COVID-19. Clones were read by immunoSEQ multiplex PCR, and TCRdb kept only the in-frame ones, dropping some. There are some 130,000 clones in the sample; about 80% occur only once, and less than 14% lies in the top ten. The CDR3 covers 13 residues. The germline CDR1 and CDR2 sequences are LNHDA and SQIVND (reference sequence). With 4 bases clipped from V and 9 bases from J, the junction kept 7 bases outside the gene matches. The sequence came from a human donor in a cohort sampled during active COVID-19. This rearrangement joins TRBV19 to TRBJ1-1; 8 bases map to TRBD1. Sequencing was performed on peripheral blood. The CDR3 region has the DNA TGTGCCAGTAGTACGACAGGGGACCTTAAAGCTTTCTTT. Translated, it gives CASSTTGDLKAFF. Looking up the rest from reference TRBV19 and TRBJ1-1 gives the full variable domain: DGGITQSPKYLFRKEGQNVTLSCEQNLNHDAMYWYRQDPGQGLRLIYYSQIVNDFQKGDIAEGYSVSREKKESFPLTVTSAQKNPTAFYLCASSTTGDLKAFFGQGTRLTVV.